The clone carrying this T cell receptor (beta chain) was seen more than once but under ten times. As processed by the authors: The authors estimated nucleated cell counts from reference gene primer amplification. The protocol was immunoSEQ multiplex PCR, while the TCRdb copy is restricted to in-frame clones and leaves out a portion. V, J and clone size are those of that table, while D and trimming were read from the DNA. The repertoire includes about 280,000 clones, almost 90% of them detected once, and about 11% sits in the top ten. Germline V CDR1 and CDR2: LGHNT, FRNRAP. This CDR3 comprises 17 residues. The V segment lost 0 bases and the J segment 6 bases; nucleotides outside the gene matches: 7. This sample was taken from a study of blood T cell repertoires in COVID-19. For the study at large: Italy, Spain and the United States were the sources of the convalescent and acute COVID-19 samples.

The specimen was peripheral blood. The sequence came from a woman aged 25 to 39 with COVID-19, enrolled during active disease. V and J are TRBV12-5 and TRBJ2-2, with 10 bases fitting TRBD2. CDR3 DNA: TGTGCTAGTGGTTTGGTAAGAGCGGGAGGGCCAGCCGGGGAGCTGTTTTTT. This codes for CASGLVRAGGPAGELFF.